A single sample gave rise to the 9 T cell receptor beta chains below, sequenced in a study of shared clonotypes between healthy human individuals. Using immunoSEQ multiplex PCR, the repertoire was profiled, and TCRdb retains in-frame clones only, with some absent. The sample shows over a million clones, 78% of them seen only once. The specimen sequenced was memory CD4+ T cells from PBMCs. Subset denoted: CD45RA-negative fraction. The source of these receptors is a man between 18 and 29 years old in good health. Some clones in this sample may be carry-over from other donors' samples.

The genes are TRBV6-4 and TRBJ2-1, with 7 bases lining up with TRBD2. Germline trimming cut 3 bases from V and 0 bases from J; bases unmatched to any gene: 2. Germline values: CDR1 MRHNA, CDR2 SNTAGT. This CDR3 comprises 15 residues. The CDR3 DNA reads as TGTGCCAGCAGTGAGGCTAGCGGCTCCTACAATGAGCAGTTCTTC. Its translation is CASSEASGSYNEQFF.

This chain joins TRBV10-3 and TRBJ1-2; D not resolved. The CDR3 is 14 amino acids. The V end was cut by 9 bases, the J end by 2 bases, with 16 bases between. Looked up from germline, CDR1 is ENHRY and CDR2 is SYGVKD. CDR3 amino acids: CAIHPGRTNYGYTF. CDR3 bases: TGTGCCATTCACCCGGGCCGTACAAACTATGGCTACACCTTC.

V is TRBV5-1 and J is TRBJ2-2, with 8 positions matching TRBD1. V trimming: 4 bases; J trimming: 5 bases; junction bases outside the gene matches: 4. Germline V gene data show CDR1 as SGHRS and CDR2 as YFSETQ. The CDR3 length is 14 residues. This chain's CDR3 is CASSERTGTGELFF. In DNA, the CDR3 is TGCGCCAGCAGCGAGAGGACAGGGACCGGGGAGCTGTTTTTT.

V gene TRBV7-9 combines with J gene TRBJ2-1; 8 bases align to TRBD1. This CDR3 is built from 17 residues. Trimming at V came to 1 base and at J to 6 bases, leaving 11 bases not matched to a gene. Germline V gene data show CDR1 as SEHNR and CDR2 as FQNEAQ (reference sequence). The CDR3 sequence is CASSLGSGRGHGNEQFF. CDR3 DNA sequence: TGTGCCAGCAGCTTAGGATCTGGCAGGGGGCATGGCAATGAGCAGTTCTTC.

This clone was observed a few times. The J gene is TRBJ1-2, the V gene TRBV28, with 8 bases lining up with TRBD1. The CDR3 spans 13 residues. The germline V gene has CDR1 MDHEN and CDR2 SYDVKM. V lost 7 bases and J lost 6; bases outside the gene matches: 7. CDR3 region: CASTSQGADGYTF. The CDR3 coding sequence is TGTGCCAGCACCTCGCAGGGGGCAGATGGCTACACCTTC.

The V gene is TRBV15, the J gene TRBJ1-5; no reliable D call. V was cut by 0 bases and J by 7 bases, with 10 bases left in between. The CDR3 sequence is 14 residues long. The germline CDR1 and CDR2 sequences are LNHNV and YYDKDF (reference sequence). This chain's CDR3 is CATSRDSGLQPQHF. In DNA form, the CDR3 reads TGTGCCACCAGCAGAGATTCTGGCTTGCAGCCCCAGCATTTT.

The chain joins TRBV28 to TRBJ1-4; TRBD1 aligns across 9 bases. Germline CDR1 and CDR2: MDHEN and SYDVKM. This CDR3 region has 15 residues. V dropped 3 bases and J dropped 5; count of bases not matched to a gene: 4. CDR3 region: CASSLFGTGNEKLFF. The CDR3 DNA follows: TGTGCCAGCAGTTTGTTCGGGACAGGGAATGAAAAACTGTTTTTT.

This clone came up once. The chain employs TRBV19 and TRBJ1-5; D unclear. CDR3 size: 15 residues. V was shortened by 4 bases and J by 4 bases, with 14 bases between the two germline ends. Germline V gives CDR1 LNHDA, CDR2 SQIVND (reference sequence). The CDR3 is CASSNVGPRNQPQHF. In DNA form, the CDR3 reads TGTGCCAGTAGTAACGTCGGCCCCCGTAATCAGCCCCAGCATTTT.

This clone was seen a few times. This chain links TRBV7-9 with TRBJ1-1; maybe TRBD1 (5 bases). Germline CDR1 reads SEHNR; CDR2 reads FQNEAQ (reference sequence). V gave up 5 bases and J gave up 7 bases, with 14 bases separating them. The CDR3 has 13 residues. The CDR3 sequence: CASSQGLTFEAFF. The CDR3 bases are TGTGCCAGCAGCCAGGGACTTACCTTTGAAGCTTTCTTT.